What follows are 26 T cell receptor beta chains derived from one specimen sequenced in a study of cytomegalovirus exposure and HLA in healthy donors. Primers for the PCR totalled 60 Vbeta and 13 Jbeta. Clones were read by immunoSEQ multiplex PCR, and TCRdb kept only the in-frame ones, dropping some. The sample carries about 140,000 clones, approximately 84% recorded once. The sequenced sample consisted of PBMCs. The receptors were gathered from a man younger than 40 in good health and CMV-seropositive.

This clone was detected a few times. The CDR3, as DNA: TGTGCCAGCAGCTCACTACAGGGGTTAGCTAACTATGGCTACACCTTC. Its protein product is CASSSLQGLANYGYTF. V and J are TRBV5-6 and TRBJ1-2; 7 bases match TRBD1. Germline V gene data show CDR1 as SGHDT and CDR2 as YYEEEE. V dropped 3 bases and J dropped 0; count of bases not matched to a gene: 8. This CDR3 has 16 residues.

The rearrangement joins TRBV20-1 to TRBJ2-1, with D perhaps TRBD2 (5 bases). Trimming left V 6 bases short and J 4 bases short, with 7 bases between. The CDR3 consists of 11 residues. Germline assignment: CDR1 DFQATT and CDR2 SNEGSKA (reference sequence). CDR3 sequence reads: CSAGSYNEQFF. Here the CDR3 DNA reads TGCAGTGCAGGGAGTTACAATGAGCAGTTCTTC.

This clone was seen more than once but under ten times. The V call is TRBV11-2, the J call TRBJ2-1; no clear D gene. Trimming took off 5 bases at V and 6 bases at J, with 14 bases between the two ends. CDR3 length equals 14 residues. The germline V gene encodes CDR1 SGHAT and CDR2 FQNNGV. The CDR3 nucleotides read TGTGCCAGCAGCGATGCCCCGGTTTTCAATGAGCAGTTCTTC. This encodes CASSDAPVFNEQFF.

The gene calls are TRBV5-4 and TRBJ1-1; no definite D call. Per the germline V gene, CDR1 is SGHNT and CDR2 is YYREEE (reference sequence). Trimming removed 0 bases at V and 5 bases at J, with 8 bases between. This CDR3 has 13 residues. CDR3 in DNA: TGTGCCAGCAGCTTGGATCTCACAACTGAAGCTTTCTTT. It yields the protein CASSLDLTTEAFF.

This chain joins TRBV6-1 and TRBJ1-1, with D possibly being TRBD1 (6 bases). V shed 3 bases and J shed 1 base, with 12 bases lying between them. Germline-derived CDR1 and CDR2 are MNHNS and SASEGT. The CDR3 contains 15 residues. The CDR3 region is CASSEVQTGNTEAFF. The DNA for the CDR3 is TGTGCCAGCAGTGAGGTGCAGACAGGGAACACTGAAGCTTTCTTT.

The chain employs TRBV28 and TRBJ1-2, with 7 bases matching TRBD1. The CDR3 has 15 residues. Germline lookup yields CDR1 MDHEN and CDR2 SYDVKM. V lost 5 bases, J lost 4 bases, and 10 bases stayed unmatched. As DNA, the CDR3 is TGTGCCAGCAGTATCGGGGCAGGGGGACGCTATGGCTACACCTTC. Protein: CASSIGAGGRYGYTF.

The chain joins TRBV7-8 to TRBJ2-7, with a possible D match to TRBD1 (6 bases). The V gene lost 1 base and the J gene lost 0 bases, with 10 bases spanning the gap. This CDR3 region has 15 residues. Germline V gene lookup returns CDR1 SGHVS and CDR2 FQNEAQ. Here the CDR3 DNA reads TGTGCCAGCAGCTTAGAAGGCAGGGGCTCCTACGAGCAGTACTTC. Its translation: CASSLEGRGSYEQYF.

The chain has TRBV7-2 and TRBJ2-7; 7 nucleotides match TRBD1. The length of the CDR3 is 18 residues. Trimming cost V 4 bases and J 0 bases; bases outside gene matches: 15. Germline-derived CDR1 and CDR2 are SGHTA and FQGNSA. CDR3 sequence: CASSSRQGSAAYSYEQYF. CDR3 nucleotides: TGTGCCAGCAGCTCCCGACAGGGCTCAGCGGCCTACTCCTACGAGCAGTACTTC.

The table lists this clone with a count of one. This chain links TRBV9 with TRBJ1-3; weak D call: TRBD1 (6 bases). Germline V lookup: CDR1 SGDLS, CDR2 YYNGEE. CDR3 length equals 14 residues. V was trimmed by 2 bases and J by 5 bases, leaving 11 bases between them. The CDR3 coding sequence is TGTGCCAGCAGCGTCGGGGGGGCAAGAAACACCATATATTTT. Translated, it gives CASSVGGARNTIYF.

V gene TRBV6-1 combines with J gene TRBJ1-2; 9 bases fit TRBD1. V lost 2 bases and J lost 8; bases outside the gene matches: 12. Per germline, CDR1 MNHNS and CDR2 SASEGT. The CDR3 spans 16 residues. The CDR3, as DNA: TGTGCCAGCAGTGAACTTTGGGGACAGGGACAAGGGGGCTACACCTTC. Residues: CASSELWGQGQGGYTF.

This sequence joins TRBV30 and TRBJ2-1; 7 nucleotides line up with TRBD2. The CDR3 runs to 17 residues. Germline V gives CDR1 GTSNPN, CDR2 SVGIG (reference sequence). Unmatched junction bases numbered 13, after V lost 0 bases and J lost 5 bases. The chain's CDR3 is CAWSVQFGDYPNNEQFF. The DNA for the CDR3 is TGTGCCTGGAGTGTACAGTTCGGGGACTACCCTAACAATGAGCAGTTCTTC. Variable domain in full (rest from reference TRBV30 and TRBJ2-1): SQTIHQWPATLVQPVGSPLSLECTVEGTSNPNLYWYRQAAGRGLQLLFYSVGIGQISSEVPQNLSASRPQDRQFILSSKKLLLSDSGFYLCAWSVQFGDYPNNEQFFGPGTRLTVL.

The gene calls are TRBV14 and TRBJ2-2, with TRBD1 matching over 9 bases. Germline loops: CDR1 SGHDN, CDR2 FVKESK. CDR3 length equals 15 residues. With V trimmed by 4 bases and J by 6 bases, 6 bases remained unmatched. The CDR3 protein is CASSRYRGPAGELFF. In DNA, the CDR3 is TGTGCCAGCAGCCGATACAGGGGGCCGGCCGGGGAGCTGTTTTTT.

The genes are TRBV11-2 and TRBJ2-7; TRBD1 agrees at 9 bases. V was clipped by 4 bases and J by 6 bases; unmatched bases: 10. CDR3 length: 15 residues. Germline V CDR1 and CDR2: SGHAT, FQNNGV. This CDR3 is CASSWAGTGIFEQYF. DNA for the CDR3: TGTGCCAGCAGCTGGGCCGGGACAGGGATTTTCGAGCAGTACTTC.

J is TRBJ2-1 and V is TRBV5-1; 12 nucleotides match TRBD2. Germline trimming cut 3 bases from V and 9 bases from J; bases unmatched to any gene: 13. CDR1 and CDR2 from the germline V gene are SGHRS and YFSETQ. This CDR3 region has 17 residues. The CDR3: CASSSASGRALGIEQFF. DNA for the CDR3: TGCGCCAGCAGCTCAGCTAGCGGGAGGGCCCTCGGGATTGAGCAGTTCTTC.

The genes are TRBV6-5 and TRBJ2-1; 7 bases map to TRBD2. The V gene's germline CDR1 is MNHEY and CDR2 SVGAGI. The ends lost 4 bases at V and 3 bases at J; junction bases unmatched: 9. There are 16 residues in the CDR3. DNA for the CDR3: TGTGCCAGCAGTTCACCTCTCCGCGGGGGCTACAATGAGCAGTTCTTC. Protein product: CASSSPLRGGYNEQFF.

The chain links TRBV27 to TRBJ2-5; maybe TRBD1 (5 bases). The CDR3 consists of 15 residues. Trimming removed 3 bases from V and 3 bases from J, with 14 bases in between. Germline values: CDR1 MNHEY, CDR2 SMNVEV (reference sequence). The CDR3 reads CASSLFQTAKETQYF. The CDR3 DNA follows: TGTGCCAGCAGTTTGTTTCAGACAGCCAAAGAGACCCAGTACTTC.

This clone was found a few times. The chain is built from TRBV21-1 and TRBJ2-7; TRBD1, the table's D call, lacks a check against the DNA. TRBV21-1 is a pseudogene locus. The CDR3 covers 16 residues. The CDR3 bases are TGTGCCAGCAGCAAAGGGGCACCGATTTCTTGCTACGAGCAGTACTTC. Translation gives CASSKGAPISCYEQYF.

The chain carries TRBV5-1 and TRBJ2-1; D is perhaps TRBD1 (5 bases). Trimming cost V 0 bases and J 0 bases, with 7 bases left between them. The germline V gene has CDR1 SGHRS and CDR2 YFSETQ. This CDR3 has 15 residues. Written as DNA, the CDR3 is TGCGCCAGCAGCTTGGATCAGGGCTCCTACAATGAGCAGTTCTTC. The encoded protein is CASSLDQGSYNEQFF.

The J gene is TRBJ1-5, the V gene TRBV28; 8 bases are a match to TRBD1. J gave up 6 bases and V 3 bases, and 7 bases lay outside the gene matches. CDR3 length: 15 amino acids. The germline gives CDR1 MDHEN, CDR2 SYDVKM. The CDR3 loop reads CASSFVTGVGQPQHF. CDR3 coding DNA: TGTGCCAGCAGTTTCGTGACAGGGGTGGGTCAGCCCCAGCATTTT. Looking up the rest from reference TRBV28 and TRBJ1-5 gives the full variable domain: DVKVTQSSRYLVKRTGEKVFLECVQDMDHENMFWYRQDPGLGLRLIYFSYDVKMKEKGDIPEGYSVSREKKERFSLILESASTNQTSMYLCASSFVTGVGQPQHFGDGTRLSIL.

V gene TRBV28 combines with J gene TRBJ2-7, with a tentative D call TRBD1 (5 bases). The CDR3 runs to 12 residues. Germline CDR1 MDHEN, CDR2 SYDVKM. Trimming removed 2 bases at V and 7 bases at J, with 9 bases between. The CDR3: CASSLQGLEQYF. CDR3 DNA: TGTGCCAGCAGTTTACAGGGTTTAGAGCAGTACTTC.

V is TRBV2 and J is TRBJ2-7, with a tentative D call TRBD2 (6 bases). The CDR3 length is 13 residues. Per the germline V gene, CDR1 is SNHLY and CDR2 is FYNNEI. V was shortened by 5 bases and J by 0 bases, with 8 bases between the two germline ends. Here the CDR3 reads CASSLEGSYEQYF. The CDR3 DNA follows: TGTGCCAGCAGTCTGGAGGGCTCCTACGAGCAGTACTTC.

The V gene is TRBV25-1, the J gene TRBJ1-6; D gene unclear. The CDR3 spans 15 residues. Trimming removed 5 bases at V and 7 bases at J, with 15 bases between. Germline loops: CDR1 MGHDK, CDR2 SYGVNS. The CDR3 spells CASSFGPVSNSPLHF. CDR3 coding DNA: TGTGCCAGCAGTTTTGGCCCTGTATCGAATTCACCCCTCCACTTT.

This clone was recorded a few times. The V gene is TRBV4-1, the J gene TRBJ1-1; D is uncertain. Germline assignment: CDR1 MGHRA and CDR2 YSYEKL. The CDR3 contains 15 residues. V lost 1 base, J lost 4 bases, and 13 bases lay in between. The CDR3, as DNA: TGCGCCAGCAGCCAAGCCTTCGCGGCGCGCACTGAAGCTTTCTTT. Its translation is CASSQAFAARTEAFF.

The chain uses TRBV5-1 and TRBJ2-3; 7 bases agree with TRBD2. Germline trimming cut 0 bases from V and 1 base from J; bases unmatched to any gene: 8. CDR1 and CDR2 from the germline V gene are SGHRS and YFSETQ. The CDR3 is 17 residues long. CDR3 sequence (DNA): TGCGCCAGCAGCTTGGAGGCCGGAGCGGGGCGCACAGATACGCAGTATTTT. This encodes CASSLEAGAGRTDTQYF.

V usage is TRBV9 and J usage is TRBJ2-1, with D perhaps matching TRBD2 (5 bases). CDR1 is SGDLS, CDR2 YYNGEE, per germline. With 0 bases removed from V and 5 bases from J, the gap between germline ends came to 9 bases. The CDR3 is 14 residues long. This CDR3 is CASSVGGQNNEQFF. CDR3 bases: TGTGCCAGCAGCGTAGGAGGGCAAAACAATGAGCAGTTCTTC.

V and J are TRBV30 and TRBJ2-7, with 8 nucleotides matching TRBD1. CDR3 length equals 15 residues. The V gene's germline CDR1 is GTSNPN and CDR2 SVGIG (reference sequence). V was pared by 0 bases and J by 3 bases, with 7 bases of the junction left unmatched. The CDR3 DNA sequence: TGTGCCTGGAGTGTTAGGACAGGGATCCTCTACGAGCAGTACTTC. As protein: CAWSVRTGILYEQYF.